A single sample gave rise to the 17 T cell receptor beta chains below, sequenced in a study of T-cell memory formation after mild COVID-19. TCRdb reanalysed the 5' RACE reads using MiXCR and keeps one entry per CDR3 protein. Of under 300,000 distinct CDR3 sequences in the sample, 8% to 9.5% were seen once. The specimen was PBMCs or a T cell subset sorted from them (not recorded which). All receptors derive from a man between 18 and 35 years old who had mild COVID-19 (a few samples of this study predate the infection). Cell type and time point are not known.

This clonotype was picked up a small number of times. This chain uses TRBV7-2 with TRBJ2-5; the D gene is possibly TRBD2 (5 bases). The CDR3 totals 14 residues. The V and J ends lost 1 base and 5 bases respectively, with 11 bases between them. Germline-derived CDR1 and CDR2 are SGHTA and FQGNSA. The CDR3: CASSLDPSRETQYF. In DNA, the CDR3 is TGTGCCAGCAGCTTAGATCCTAGCCGGGAGACCCAGTACTTC.

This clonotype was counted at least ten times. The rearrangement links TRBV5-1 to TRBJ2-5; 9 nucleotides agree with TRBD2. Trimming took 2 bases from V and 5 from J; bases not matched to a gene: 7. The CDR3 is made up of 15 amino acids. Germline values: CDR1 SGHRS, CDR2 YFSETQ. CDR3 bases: TGCGCCAGCAGCTTAATAGCGGGGGCCCGGGAGACCCAGTACTTC. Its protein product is CASSLIAGARETQYF.

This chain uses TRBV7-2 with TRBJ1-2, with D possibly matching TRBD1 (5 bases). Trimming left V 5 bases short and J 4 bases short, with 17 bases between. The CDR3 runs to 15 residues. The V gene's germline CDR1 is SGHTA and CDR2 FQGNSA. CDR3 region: CASSPGAGPFYGYTF. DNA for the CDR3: TGTGCCAGCAGCCCTGGGGCAGGTCCTTTCTATGGCTACACCTTC.

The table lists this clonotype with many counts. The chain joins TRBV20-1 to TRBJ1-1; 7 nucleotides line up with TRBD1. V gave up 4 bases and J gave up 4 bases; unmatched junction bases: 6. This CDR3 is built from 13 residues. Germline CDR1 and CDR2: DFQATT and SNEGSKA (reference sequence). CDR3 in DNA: TGCAGTGCTAAGGGGCAGGGGGTCACTGAAGCTTTCTTT. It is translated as CSAKGQGVTEAFF.

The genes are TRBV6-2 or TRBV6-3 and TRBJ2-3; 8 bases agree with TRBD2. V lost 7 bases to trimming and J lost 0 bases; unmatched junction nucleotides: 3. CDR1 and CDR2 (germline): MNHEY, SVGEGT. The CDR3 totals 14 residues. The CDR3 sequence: CASNGLASTDTQYF. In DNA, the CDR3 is TGTGCCAGCAACGGACTAGCAAGCACAGATACGCAGTATTTT.

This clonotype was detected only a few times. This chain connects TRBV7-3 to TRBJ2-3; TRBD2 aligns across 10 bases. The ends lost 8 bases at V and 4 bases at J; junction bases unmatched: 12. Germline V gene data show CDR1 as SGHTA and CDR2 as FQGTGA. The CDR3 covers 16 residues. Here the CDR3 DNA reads TGTGCCAGCTCCAAAGGGCCCAGCGGGGGGGCAGATACGCAGTATTTT. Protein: CASSKGPSGGADTQYF.

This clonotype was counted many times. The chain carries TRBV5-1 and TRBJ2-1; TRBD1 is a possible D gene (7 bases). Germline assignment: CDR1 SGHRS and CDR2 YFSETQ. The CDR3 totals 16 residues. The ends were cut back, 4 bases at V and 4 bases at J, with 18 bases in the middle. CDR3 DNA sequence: TGCGCCAGCAGCCCAGCTGGGCAGGGGGGTTACAATGAGCAGTTCTTC. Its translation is CASSPAGQGGYNEQFF.

This CDR3 is CAIEGPPNTGELFF. The CDR3 region has the DNA TGTGCCATCGAGGGACCACCGAACACCGGGGAGCTGTTTTTT. This rearrangement joins TRBV24-1 to TRBJ2-2; D is possibly TRBD1 or TRBD2 (5 bases each). Between the trimmed V and J ends, which lost 11 bases and 0 bases, there was a span of 12 bases. This CDR3 spans 14 amino acids. Germline V gives CDR1 KGHDR, CDR2 SFDVKD.

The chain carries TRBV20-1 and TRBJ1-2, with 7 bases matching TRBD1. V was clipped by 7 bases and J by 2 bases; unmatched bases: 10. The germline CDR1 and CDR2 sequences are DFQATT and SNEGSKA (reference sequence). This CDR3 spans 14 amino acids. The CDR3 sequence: CSVIPGGVNYGYTF. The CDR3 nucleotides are TGCAGTGTTATACCAGGGGGGGTAAACTATGGCTACACCTTC.

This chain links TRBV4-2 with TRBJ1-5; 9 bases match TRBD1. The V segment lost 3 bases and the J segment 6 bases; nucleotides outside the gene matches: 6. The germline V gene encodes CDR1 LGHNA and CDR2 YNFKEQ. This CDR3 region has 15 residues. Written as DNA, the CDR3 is TGTGCCAGCAGCCAGCGCACAGGGGGCGGTCAGCCCCAGCATTTT. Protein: CASSQRTGGGQPQHF.

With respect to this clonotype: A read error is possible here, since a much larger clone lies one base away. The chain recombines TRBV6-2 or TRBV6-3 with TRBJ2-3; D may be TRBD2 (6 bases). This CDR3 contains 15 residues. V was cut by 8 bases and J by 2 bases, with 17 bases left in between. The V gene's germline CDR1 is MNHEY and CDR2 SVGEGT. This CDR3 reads CASSRRWGVTDTQYF. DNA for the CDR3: TGTGCCAGCTCGAGGAGGTGGGGGGTCACAGATACGCAGTATTTT.

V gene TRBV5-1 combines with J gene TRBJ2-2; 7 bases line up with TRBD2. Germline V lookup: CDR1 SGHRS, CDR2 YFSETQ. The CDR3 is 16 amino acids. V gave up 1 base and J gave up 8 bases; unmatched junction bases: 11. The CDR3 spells CASSLRSAGVEGELFF. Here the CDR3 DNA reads TGCGCCAGCAGCTTGCGATCGGCGGGGGTCGAAGGGGAGCTGTTTTTT.

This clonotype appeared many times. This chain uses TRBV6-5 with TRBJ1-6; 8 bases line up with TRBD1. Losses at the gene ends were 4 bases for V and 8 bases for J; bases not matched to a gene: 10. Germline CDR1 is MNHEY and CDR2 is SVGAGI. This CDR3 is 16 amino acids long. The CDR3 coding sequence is TGTGCCAGCAGTTCCACTCAGGACAGGGCGGATTCACCCCTCCACTTT. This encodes CASSSTQDRADSPLHF.

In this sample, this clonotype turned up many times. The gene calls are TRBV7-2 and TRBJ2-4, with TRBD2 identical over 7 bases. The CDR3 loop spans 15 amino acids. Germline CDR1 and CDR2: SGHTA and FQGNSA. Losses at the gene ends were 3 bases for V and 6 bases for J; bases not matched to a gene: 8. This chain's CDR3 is CASSLGITGGNIQYF. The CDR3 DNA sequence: TGTGCCAGCAGCTTGGGGATTACGGGGGGAAACATTCAGTACTTC. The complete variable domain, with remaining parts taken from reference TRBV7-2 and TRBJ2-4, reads GAGVSQSPSNKVTEKGKDVELRCDPISGHTALYWYRQSLGQGLEFLIYFQGNSAPDKSGLPSDRFSAERTGGSVSTLTIQRTQQEDSAVYLCASSLGITGGNIQYFGAGTRLSVL.

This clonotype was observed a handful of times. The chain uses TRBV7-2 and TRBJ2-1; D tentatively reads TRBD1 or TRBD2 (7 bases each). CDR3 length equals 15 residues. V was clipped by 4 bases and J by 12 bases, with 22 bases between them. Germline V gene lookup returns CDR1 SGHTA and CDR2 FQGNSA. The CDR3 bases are TGTGCCAGCAGCTCACAGGGGTCCAGTCCGGGGGGGCAGTTCTTC. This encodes CASSSQGSSPGGQFF.

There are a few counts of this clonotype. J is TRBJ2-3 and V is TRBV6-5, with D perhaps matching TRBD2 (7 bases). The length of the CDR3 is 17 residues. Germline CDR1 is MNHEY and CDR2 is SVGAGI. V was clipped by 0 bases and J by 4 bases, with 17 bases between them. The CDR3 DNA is TGTGCCAGCAGTTACTCGGGGGGGACGTGGGGGCCAGATACGCAGTATTTT. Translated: CASSYSGGTWGPDTQYF.

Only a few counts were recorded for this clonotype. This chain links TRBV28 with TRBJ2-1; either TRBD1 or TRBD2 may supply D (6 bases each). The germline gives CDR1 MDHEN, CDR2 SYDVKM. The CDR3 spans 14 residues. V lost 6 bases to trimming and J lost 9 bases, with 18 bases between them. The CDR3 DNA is TGTGCCAGCAGGTGGGATGGGGGGCTCAGTGAGCAGTTCTTC. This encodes CASRWDGGLSEQFF.